This note documents a single TCR beta chain sequence. Germline V gene lookup returns CDR1 SGHRS and CDR2 YFSETQ. The trim removed 0 bases at V and 5 bases at J, leaving 12 bases unmatched. The CDR3 has 17 amino acids. These data come from a study of blood T cell repertoires in COVID-19. In the study overall: The samples span acute and convalescent COVID-19 from the United States, Italy and Spain. T cells, B-cell-depleted T cells, or PBMCs provided the cDNA or gDNA that served as material.

In the authors' methods: Amplification of reference gene primers was used by the study to estimate nucleated cell counts. The method was immunoSEQ multiplex PCR; TCRdb's version includes in-frame clones alone and lacks a portion of them. That table furnishes V, J and clone size, whereas the DNA furnished D and trimming. The repertoire holds tens of thousands of clones, with approximately 83% as singletons. The chain employs TRBV5-1 and TRBJ2-3; TRBD2 matches at 7 bases. Material: peripheral blood. The sequence was obtained from a human donor in a cohort sampled during active COVID-19. This CDR3 reads CASSLGDWEGRQDTQYF. Here the CDR3 DNA reads TGCGCCAGCAGCTTGGGGGATTGGGAGGGCCGTCAAGATACGCAGTATTTT.